A single sample gave rise to the 15 T cell receptor beta chains below, sequenced in a study of shared clonotypes between healthy human individuals. Sequencing used immunoSEQ multiplex PCR; TCRdb keeps in-frame clones, though not all of them. Of a few million clones detected, roughly 92% appear once; the ten largest clones hold under 0.15%. The sample was naive CD4+ T cells sorted from blood. The subset here: CD45RA+ positively selected. Source of these receptors: a man younger than 35 in good health.

This chain links TRBV5-6 with TRBJ2-6; TRBD2 is a possible D gene (5 bases). V lost 4 bases and J 0 bases, leaving 8 bases between the germline ends. CDR3 length: 15 residues. Germline loops: CDR1 SGHDT, CDR2 YYEEEE. The CDR3 here is CASSRGDSGANVLTF. CDR3 nucleotides: TGTGCCAGCAGCCGGGGAGACTCTGGGGCCAACGTCCTGACTTTC. Together with reference TRBV5-6 and TRBJ2-6, the CDR3 gives the full variable domain: DAGVTQSPTHLIKTRGQQVTLRCSPKSGHDTVSWYQQALGQGPQFIFQYYEEEERQRGNFPDRFSGHQFPNYSSELNVNALLLGDSALYLCASSRGDSGANVLTFGAGSRLTVL.

V is TRBV6-1 and J is TRBJ1-4; 9 bases align to TRBD1. V gave up 2 bases and J gave up 6 bases; unmatched junction bases: 7. This CDR3 region has 16 residues. The germline gives CDR1 MNHNS, CDR2 SASEGT. The CDR3 DNA follows: TGTGCCAGCAGTGAAACTATGGGACAGGGATATGAAAAACTGTTTTTT. Translating it yields CASSETMGQGYEKLFF.

V and J are TRBV13 and TRBJ2-7; D not certain. The CDR3 has 12 amino acids. The V end was cut by 2 bases, the J end by 6 bases, with 8 bases between. Germline V gene data show CDR1 as PRHDT and CDR2 as FYEKMQ (reference sequence). This chain's CDR3 is CASSLRDFEQYF. The CDR3 region has the DNA TGTGCCAGCAGCTTACGAGACTTCGAGCAGTACTTC.

The gene calls are TRBV5-6 and TRBJ1-2, with D possibly matching TRBD1 (5 bases). The germline CDR1 and CDR2 sequences are SGHDT and YYEEEE. Trimming pared 4 bases from V and 4 bases from J, leaving 14 bases between. CDR3 length: 14 amino acids. The CDR3 DNA reads TGTGCCAGCAGCCCACTCGGGACCATCTATGGCTACACCTTC. It specifies CASSPLGTIYGYTF. Drawing the rest from reference TRBV5-6 and TRBJ1-2, the complete variable domain is DAGVTQSPTHLIKTRGQQVTLRCSPKSGHDTVSWYQQALGQGPQFIFQYYEEEERQRGNFPDRFSGHQFPNYSSELNVNALLLGDSALYLCASSPLGTIYGYTFGSGTRLTVV.

The V and J genes are TRBV4-1 and TRBJ1-2; perhaps TRBD1 as D (5 bases). Trimming removed 7 bases at V and 5 bases at J, with 23 bases between. The V gene's germline CDR1 is MGHRA and CDR2 YSYEKL. This CDR3 region has 16 residues. For the CDR3, the DNA is TGCGCCAGCACGGCTAGAAACTCAGGGATACAGTATGGCTACACCTTC. Translated: CASTARNSGIQYGYTF.

In its sample, this clone was seen a few times. The gene calls are TRBV11-2 and TRBJ1-5; D is unresolved. This CDR3 has 15 residues. Trimming removed 0 bases from V and 0 bases from J, with 6 bases in between. CDR1 is SGHAT and CDR2 is FQNNGV in the germline V gene. CDR3 sequence (DNA): TGTGCCAGCAGCTTAGACGGGATTAGCAATCAGCCCCAGCATTTT. It is translated as CASSLDGISNQPQHF.

The chain carries TRBV11-2 and TRBJ2-7; D might be TRBD1 (5 bases). V lost 1 base, J lost 2 bases, and 9 bases lay in between. Germline V gene lookup returns CDR1 SGHAT and CDR2 FQNNGV. The CDR3 sequence is 14 residues long. In DNA form, the CDR3 reads TGTGCCAGCAGCTTAGTCAGGGCCCCCTACGAGCAGTACTTC. Translating it yields CASSLVRAPYEQYF.

The V gene is TRBV7-2, the J gene TRBJ2-3, with 8 nucleotides matching TRBD2. This CDR3 comprises 17 residues. Germline CDR1 is SGHTA and CDR2 is FQGNSA. Trimming took 0 bases from V and 6 from J; bases not matched to a gene: 11. DNA for the CDR3: TGTGCCAGCAGCTTAGCCGGGACTAGTTTCCCCCCTGATACGCAGTATTTT. Its translation is CASSLAGTSFPPDTQYF. Complete variable domain (other parts from reference TRBV7-2 and TRBJ2-3): GAGVSQSPSNKVTEKGKDVELRCDPISGHTALYWYRQSLGQGLEFLIYFQGNSAPDKSGLPSDRFSAERTGGSVSTLTIQRTQQEDSAVYLCASSLAGTSFPPDTQYFGPGTRLTVL.

The rearrangement links TRBV27 to TRBJ2-3, with 9 bases that match TRBD1. CDR1 is MNHEY, CDR2 SMNVEV, per germline (reference sequence). The CDR3 runs to 15 residues. V trimming: 4 bases; J trimming: 3 bases; junction bases outside the gene matches: 5. The CDR3 loop reads CASSSDRGVTDTQYF. CDR3 nucleotide sequence: TGTGCCAGCAGTTCCGACAGGGGGGTGACAGATACGCAGTATTTT.

The genes are TRBV6-5 and TRBJ2-5; no definite D call. CDR1 MNHEY and CDR2 SVGAGI come from the germline V gene. The CDR3 has 13 amino acids. Deletions cut 2 bases from V and 7 bases from J, with 11 bases between. Written as DNA, the CDR3 is TGTGCCAGCAGTTACATCCGAACGGGGACCCAGTACTTC. This translates into CASSYIRTGTQYF.

CDR3 sequence: CASSLAQTGEQYF. The CDR3 DNA reads TGTGCCAGCAGCTTAGCGCAAACGGGGGAGCAGTACTTC. The chain uses TRBV7-9 and TRBJ2-7; D possibly corresponds to TRBD2 (5 bases). Germline V CDR1 and CDR2: SEHNR, FQNEAQ (reference sequence). The V end lost 0 bases, the J end lost 7 bases, and 10 bases lay between the germline ends. CDR3 size: 13 residues. The entire variable domain, with the rest obtained from reference TRBV7-9 and TRBJ2-7, is as follows: DTGVSQNPRHKITKRGQNVTFRCDPISEHNRLYWYRQTLGQGPEFLTYFQNEAQLEKSRLLSDRFSAERPKGSFSTLEIQRTEQGDSAMYLCASSLAQTGEQYFGPGTRLTVT.

As to this clone: The same CDR3 can be traced to other DNA sequences in this sample. The chain has TRBV7-2 and TRBJ2-5; D perhaps matches TRBD2 (5 bases). The germline V gene has CDR1 SGHTA and CDR2 FQGNSA. Deletions cut 0 bases from V and 4 bases from J, with 9 bases between. This CDR3 has 14 residues. The CDR3 DNA reads as TGTGCCAGCAGCTTAGCGGGAGTGCGAGAGACCCAGTACTTC. This gives the protein CASSLAGVRETQYF.

As regards this clone: Other DNA sequences within the sample encode an identical CDR3. V gene TRBV27 combines with J gene TRBJ2-3, with D perhaps matching TRBD2 (5 bases). The CDR3 totals 15 residues. V was cut by 5 bases and J by 0 bases, with 12 bases left in between. Per germline, CDR1 MNHEY and CDR2 SMNVEV (reference sequence). CDR3 protein: CASSVRGTSTDTQYF. In DNA, the CDR3 is TGTGCCAGCAGTGTACGGGGAACTAGCACAGATACGCAGTATTTT.

The J gene is TRBJ2-7, the V gene TRBV14; D remains ambiguous. Per germline, CDR1 SGHDN and CDR2 FVKESK. This CDR3 region has 15 residues. The V gene lost 3 bases and the J gene lost 2 bases, with 14 bases spanning the gap. For the CDR3, the DNA is TGTGCCAGCAGCCATCGCACGGTTACGGCCTACGAGCAGTACTTC. It translates to CASSHRTVTAYEQYF. Full variable domain (remainder filled in from reference TRBV14 and TRBJ2-7): EAGVTQFPSHSVIEKGQTVTLRCDPISGHDNLYWYRRVMGKEIKFLLHFVKESKQDESGMPNNRFLAERTGGTYSTLKVQPAELEDSGVYFCASSHRTVTAYEQYFGPGTRLTVT.

The chain links TRBV18 to TRBJ2-2; 8 bases are shared with TRBD2. The trim removed 3 bases at V and 4 bases at J, leaving 7 bases unmatched. CDR1 and CDR2 from the germline V gene are KGHSH and LQKENI. This CDR3 comprises 16 residues. CDR3 nucleotides: TGTGCCAGCTCACCCGGCGGGCTAGCGGGCACCGGGGAGCTGTTTTTT. Amino acid sequence: CASSPGGLAGTGELFF.